The source of this T cell receptor (beta chain) is a study of cytomegalovirus exposure and HLA in healthy donors. On this clone itself: Its matching antigen is unknown.

13 Jbeta primers and 60 Vbeta primers were used for the PCR. Assay: immunoSEQ multiplex PCR; the TCRdb copy retains only in-frame clones and omits some. The table includes about 100,000 clones, 80% to 90% detected once. Nominally healthy donors provided the samples, though records likely missed some immune exposures. Study-level findings and limits: Generally TCR sequences proved uncommon, though certain public TCRs appeared in numerous donors. Available immune exposure information was restricted to CMV serostatus only. Later, an analysis found that common viral pathogens appeared to be linked with several of the most significant clusters.

Germline loops: CDR1 PRHDT, CDR2 FYEKMQ (reference sequence). J lost 2 bases, V lost 4 bases, and 4 bases had no gene match. This CDR3 is built from 14 residues. The sequenced sample was PBMCs. This clonotype was obtained from a young woman in good health and CMV-seronegative. The chain combines TRBV13 with TRBJ2-5; 7 nucleotides line up with TRBD2. CDR3 region: CASSSGAGQETQYF. The CDR3 bases are TGTGCCAGCAGCTCGGGAGCGGGGCAAGAGACCCAGTACTTC. Complete variable domain (other parts from reference TRBV13 and TRBJ2-5): AAGVIQSPRHLIKEKRETATLKCYPIPRHDTVYWYQQGPGQDPQFLISFYEKMQSDKGSIPDRFSAQQFSDYHSELNMSSLELGDSALYFCASSSGAGQETQYFGPGTRLLVL.